The 13 T cell receptor beta chains presented below share a single source sample, sequenced in a study of STAT5B mutations in CD4+ large granular lymphocyte leukemia. Profiled with immunoSEQ multiplex PCR; TCRdb holds only in-frame clones, not every one. In the table there are 30,000 to 40,000 clones, roughly four fifths of which are singletons. The sample comprised CD4+ T cells from blood buffy coats. All receptors derive from a human donor in good health.

There are a few counts of this clone. The rearrangement joins TRBV12-1 to TRBJ1-2; the table's D call of TRBD1 was not tested on the DNA. TRBV12-1 is given as a pseudogene. CDR3 size: 15 residues. The CDR3 DNA reads as TGTGCCAGCAGCTTTGCGGGACAGGCACCGTATGGCTACACCTTC. It codes for CASSFAGQAPYGYTF.

This sequence joins TRBV7-9 and TRBJ2-5; unclear D gene. The CDR3 totals 14 residues. Germline V lookup: CDR1 SEHNR, CDR2 FQNEAQ (reference sequence). Trimming took off 5 bases at V and 5 bases at J, with 15 bases between the two ends. CDR3 DNA: TGTGCCAGCAGCCCACACCGGGTAGGGGAGACCCAGTACTTC. Protein: CASSPHRVGETQYF.

The V and J genes are TRBV4-1 and TRBJ2-3; 10 bases match TRBD2. The CDR3 contains 20 residues. In germline, CDR1 is MGHRA, CDR2 YSYEKL. V lost 4 bases to trimming and J lost 5 bases; unmatched junction nucleotides: 21. The CDR3 DNA reads as TGCGCCAGCAGCCGGGTACAGGAGTCAACAAGCGGGGGGGCCGAAGATACGCAGTATTTT. Translating it yields CASSRVQESTSGGAEDTQYF.

This rearrangement joins TRBV2 to TRBJ2-3; the match to TRBD1 covers 10 bases. Germline loops: CDR1 SNHLY, CDR2 FYNNEI. The CDR3 consists of 13 residues. V lost 6 bases to trimming and J lost 6 bases; unmatched junction nucleotides: 3. The CDR3 DNA reads as TGTGCCAGCAGGGACAGGGGGTGGGATACGCAGTATTTT. Residues: CASRDRGWDTQYF.

The rearrangement uses TRBV5-6 and TRBJ2-3; 8 bases fit TRBD2. V shed 3 bases and J 1 base; nucleotides not matched to a gene: 4. Germline values: CDR1 SGHDT, CDR2 YYEEEE. The CDR3 runs to 15 residues. The CDR3 DNA follows: TGTGCCAGCAGCTCACTAGCGGCGGGCACAGATACGCAGTATTTT. Amino acid sequence: CASSSLAAGTDTQYF.

This clone was found a few times. This chain joins TRBV5-1 and TRBJ1-1; no definite D call. V was pared by 0 bases and J by 1 base, with 10 bases between. Per germline, CDR1 SGHRS and CDR2 YFSETQ. There are 15 residues in the CDR3. This CDR3 reads CASSLASNWNTEAFF. The CDR3 DNA reads as TGCGCCAGCAGCTTGGCCTCCAATTGGAACACTGAAGCTTTCTTT.

The genes are TRBV27 and TRBJ1-2; no clear D. This CDR3 comprises 13 residues. V was shortened by 3 bases and J by 0 bases, with 5 bases between the two germline ends. Germline lookup yields CDR1 MNHEY and CDR2 SMNVEV (reference sequence). The CDR3 loop is CASSLSANYGYTF. The CDR3 bases are TGTGCCAGCAGTTTGTCGGCTAACTATGGCTACACCTTC.

This chain links TRBV18 with TRBJ1-3; 8 bases are shared with TRBD1. V lost 6 bases, J lost 4 bases, and 5 bases stayed unmatched. Germline CDR1 and CDR2: KGHSH and LQKENI. The CDR3 consists of 14 residues. The CDR3 is CASSPGTGGNTIYF. The CDR3 bases are TGTGCCAGCTCTCCCGGGACAGGAGGAAACACCATATATTTT. Using reference TRBV18 and TRBJ1-3 for the parts outside the CDR3, the full variable domain is NAGVMQNPRHLVRRRGQEARLRCSPMKGHSHVYWYRQLPEEGLKFMVYLQKENIIDESGMPKERFSAEFPKEGPSILRIQQVVRGDSAAYFCASSPGTGGNTIYFGEGSWLTVV.

The chain recombines TRBV6-1 with TRBJ2-1, with 8 bases identical to TRBD1. V was pared by 1 base and J by 8 bases, with 7 bases of the junction left unmatched. Germline V gene sequence: CDR1 MNHNS, CDR2 SASEGT. This CDR3 contains 15 residues. The CDR3 DNA is TGTGCCAGCAGTGAAGGCAGGGGGCGGTCGCATGAGCAGTTCTTC. It specifies CASSEGRGRSHEQFF.

This rearrangement joins TRBV7-9 to TRBJ2-5; 7 nucleotides match TRBD1. CDR3 length: 16 residues. CDR1 is SEHNR and CDR2 is FQNEAQ in the germline V gene (reference sequence). Trimming took 5 bases from V and 5 from J; bases not matched to a gene: 14. CDR3 bases: TGTGCCAGCAGCCAACGGGCCACAGGGGATAGCGAGACCCAGTACTTC. Its protein product is CASSQRATGDSETQYF.

The chain carries TRBV7-9 and TRBJ1-1; 7 bases fit TRBD1. The junction had 5 bases not matched to a gene; V was cut back by 1 base and J by 6 bases. This CDR3 is 14 amino acids long. Germline CDR1 SEHNR, CDR2 FQNEAQ (reference sequence). CDR3 amino acids: CASSLELTGAEAFF. DNA for the CDR3: TGTGCCAGCAGCTTAGAATTAACAGGGGCTGAAGCTTTCTTT.

The rearrangement uses TRBV6-5 and TRBJ2-1; a possible D gene is TRBD2 (6 bases). Per the germline V gene, CDR1 is MNHEY and CDR2 is SVGAGI. V gave up 5 bases and J gave up 6 bases, with 17 bases separating them. This CDR3 has 15 residues. The CDR3 bases are TGTGCCAGCAGTCAATATAGCGGTAAGGTCAATGAGCAGTTCTTC. Translating gives CASSQYSGKVNEQFF.

The chain links TRBV5-6 to TRBJ1-1, with D perhaps TRBD1 (5 bases). This CDR3 has 13 residues. Germline V gene sequence: CDR1 SGHDT, CDR2 YYEEEE. Trimming cost V 3 bases and J 5 bases, with 11 bases left between them. The CDR3 loop is CASSSGGGTEAFF. The CDR3 bases are TGTGCCAGCAGCTCTGGGGGAGGAACTGAAGCTTTCTTT. The full variable domain, in which reference TRBV5-6 and TRBJ1-1 provide the parts outside the CDR3, is DAGVTQSPTHLIKTRGQQVTLRCSPKSGHDTVSWYQQALGQGPQFIFQYYEEEERQRGNFPDRFSGHQFPNYSSELNVNALLLGDSALYLCASSSGGGTEAFFGQGTRLTVV.